What follows describes a single T cell receptor beta chain. This record comes from a study of blood T cell repertoires in COVID-19. Sequencing used immunoSEQ multiplex PCR; TCRdb keeps in-frame clones, though not all of them. Of over 250,000 clones listed, 88% are singletons. CDR1 and CDR2 from the germline V gene are LGHDT and YNNKEL (reference sequence). V shed 2 bases and J 3 bases; nucleotides not matched to a gene: 14. The CDR3 extends over 19 amino acids. This clonotype was sampled from a woman in her 30s who had recovered from COVID-19. Sequencing was performed on PBMCs or T cells enriched from blood (not recorded which). The chain uses TRBV3-1 (or the pseudogene TRBV3-2) and TRBJ1-2, with 11 bases that match TRBD1. The CDR3 DNA reads TGTGCCAGCAGCCAAAGAGGTCGGACAGGGGGCGTCTCGGACTATGGCTACACCTTC. Encoded protein: CASSQRGRTGGVSDYGYTF.